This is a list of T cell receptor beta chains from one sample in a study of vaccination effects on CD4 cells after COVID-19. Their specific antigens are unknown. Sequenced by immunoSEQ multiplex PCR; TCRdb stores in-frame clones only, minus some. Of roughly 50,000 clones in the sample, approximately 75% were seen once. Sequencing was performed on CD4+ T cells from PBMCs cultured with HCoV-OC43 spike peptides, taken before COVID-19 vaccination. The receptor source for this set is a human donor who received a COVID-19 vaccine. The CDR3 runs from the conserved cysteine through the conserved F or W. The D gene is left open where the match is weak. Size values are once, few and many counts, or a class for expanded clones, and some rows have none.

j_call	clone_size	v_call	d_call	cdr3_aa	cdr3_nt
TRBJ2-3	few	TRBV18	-	CASSPPNRASTDTQYF	TGTGCCAGCTCACCACCTAACAGGGCTAGCACAGATACGCAGTATTTT
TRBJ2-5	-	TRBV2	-	CASRRRMEETQYF	TGTGCCAGCAGGCGGCGGATGGAAGAGACCCAGTACTTC
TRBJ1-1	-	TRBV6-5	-	CASSLDRLTEAFF	TGTGCCAGCAGCCTCGACCGCCTCACTGAAGCTTTCTTT
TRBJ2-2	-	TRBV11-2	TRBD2	CASSLGLAGGENTGELFF	TGTGCCAGCAGCTTAGGACTAGCGGGGGGGGAGAACACCGGGGAGCTGTTTTTT
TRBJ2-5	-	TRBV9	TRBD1	CASSHMTGGDETQYF	TGTGCCAGCAGCCATATGACAGGGGGGGACGAGACCCAGTACTTC
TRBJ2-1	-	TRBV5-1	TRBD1	CASSLFRTGVGGEQFF	TGCGCCAGCAGCTTGTTTCGGACAGGAGTTGGGGGTGAGCAGTTCTTC
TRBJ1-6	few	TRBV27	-	CASSLRDISSSYNSPLHF	TGTGCCAGCAGTTTACGGGACATTAGTAGCTCCTATAATTCACCCCTCCACTTT
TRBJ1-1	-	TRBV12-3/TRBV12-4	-	CASSGRGEAFF	TGTGCCAGCAGTGGACGGGGGGAAGCTTTCTTT
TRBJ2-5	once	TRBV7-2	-	CASSPGRAVETQYF	TGTGCCAGCAGCCCAGGTCGGGCGGTGGAGACCCAGTACTTC
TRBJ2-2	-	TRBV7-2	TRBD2	CASRSLAGAGELFF	TGTGCCAGCAGATCGCTAGCGGGGGCCGGGGAGCTGTTTTTT
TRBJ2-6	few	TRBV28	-	CASSFSRAGANVLTF	TGTGCCAGCAGTTTTAGTAGGGCCGGGGCCAACGTCCTGACTTTC
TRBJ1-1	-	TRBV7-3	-	CASSLRGNTEAFF	TGTGCCAGCAGCTTACGGGGGAACACTGAAGCTTTCTTT
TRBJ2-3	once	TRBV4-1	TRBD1	CASSQEGQGLDTQYF	TGCGCCAGCAGCCAGGAAGGACAGGGATTAGATACGCAGTATTTT
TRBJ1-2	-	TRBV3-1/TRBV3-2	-	CASSHAPRDKSYTF	TGTGCCAGCAGCCATGCCCCCAGGGATAAGAGTTACACCTTC
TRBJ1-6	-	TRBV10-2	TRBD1	CASSRTGENSPLHF	TGCGCCAGCTCTAGGACAGGGGAGAATTCACCCCTCCACTTT
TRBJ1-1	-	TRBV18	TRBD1	CASSPRRDSEAFF	TGTGCCAGCTCACCACGTCGGGACAGTGAAGCTTTCTTT
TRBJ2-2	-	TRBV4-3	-	CASSHSGANTGELFF	TGCGCCAGCAGCCACTCGGGGGCGAACACCGGGGAGCTGTTTTTT
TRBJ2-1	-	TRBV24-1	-	CATSDMGDPNEQFF	TGTGCCACCAGTGATATGGGCGATCCCAATGAGCAGTTCTTC
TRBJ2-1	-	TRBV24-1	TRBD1	CATSDSGQGAYNEQFF	TGTGCCACCAGTGATTCGGGACAGGGCGCCTACAATGAGCAGTTCTTC
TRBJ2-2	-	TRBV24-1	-	CATSDPGRPNTGELFF	TGTGCCACCAGTGACCCTGGGAGGCCCAATACCGGGGAGCTGTTTTTT
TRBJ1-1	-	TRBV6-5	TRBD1	CASSRTGPLNTEAFF	TGTGCCAGCAGTCGGACAGGGCCCTTGAACACTGAAGCTTTCTTT
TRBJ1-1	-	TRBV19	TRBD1	CASSPWDRARTEAFF	TGTGCCAGTAGTCCCTGGGACAGGGCCCGCACTGAAGCTTTCTTT
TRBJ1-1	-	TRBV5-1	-	CASSLEWGNTEAFF	TGCGCCAGCAGCTTGGAGTGGGGGAACACTGAAGCTTTCTTT
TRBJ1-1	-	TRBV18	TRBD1	CASSPPDRGLEAFF	TGTGCCAGCTCACCGCCAGACAGGGGGCTTGAAGCTTTCTTT
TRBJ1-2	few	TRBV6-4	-	CASSADRTGFGYTF	TGTGCCAGCAGTGCCGACAGGACCGGTTTTGGCTACACCTTC
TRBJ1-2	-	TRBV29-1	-	CSVESTALGYTF	TGCAGCGTTGAGAGCACAGCCCTCGGCTACACCTTC
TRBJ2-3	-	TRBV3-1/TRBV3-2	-	CASSQHQNCSTDTQYF	TGTGCCAGCAGCCAACACCAGAATTGTAGCACAGATACGCAGTATTTT
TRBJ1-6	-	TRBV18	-	CASSNQGTGNSPLHF	TGTGCCAGCTCCAACCAGGGGACGGGGAATTCACCCCTCCACTTT
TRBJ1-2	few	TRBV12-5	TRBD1	CASGLGGTGGKLYTF	TGTGCTAGTGGTTTGGGGGGGACAGGGGGAAAACTCTACACCTTC
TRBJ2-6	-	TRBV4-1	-	CASSQGVVGANVLTF	TGCGCCAGCAGCCAAGGGGTAGTTGGGGCCAACGTCCTGACTTTC
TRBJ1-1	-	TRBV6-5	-	CASSYSRWGDTEAFF	TGTGCCAGCAGTTACTCGAGATGGGGGGACACTGAAGCTTTCTTT
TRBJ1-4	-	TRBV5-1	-	CASNEGSNEKLFF	TGCGCCAGCAACGAGGGTAGTAATGAAAAACTGTTTTTT
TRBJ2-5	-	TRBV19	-	CASSIETAQETQYF	TGTGCCAGTAGTATAGAAACAGCCCAAGAGACCCAGTACTTC